The 2 T cell receptor beta chains listed next were all sequenced from one sample in a study of blood T cell repertoires in COVID-19. The assay was immunoSEQ multiplex PCR, and TCRdb's table has in-frame clones only and misses some. The sample carries about 120,000 clones, 65% to 90% recorded once. The sample taken for sequencing was peripheral blood. These receptors all stem from an elderly man with acute or convalescent COVID-19.

The chain carries TRBV7-8 and TRBJ2-3; 10 positions agree with TRBD1. The CDR3 consists of 15 residues. V lost 3 bases and J lost 3; bases outside the gene matches: 3. From germline, CDR1 is SGHVS and CDR2 FQNEAQ. This CDR3 reads CASSLDRGLTDTQYF. In DNA, the CDR3 is TGTGCCAGCAGCTTGGACAGGGGGTTGACAGATACGCAGTATTTT.

The chain combines TRBV3-1 (or the pseudogene TRBV3-2) with TRBJ1-5; the D gene is possibly TRBD1 (5 bases). V lost 2 bases, J lost 2 bases, and 7 bases lay in between. The germline V gene has CDR1 LGHDT and CDR2 YNNKEL (reference sequence). The CDR3 totals 14 residues. The CDR3: CASSQQQGNQPQHF. Written as DNA, the CDR3 is TGTGCCAGCAGCCAACAACAGGGCAATCAGCCCCAGCATTTT.